The text below deals with one T cell receptor (beta chain). The antigen it binds to is not known. No quality values exist for individual bases; no much larger clone is one base distant. This specimen belongs to a study of T cell responses to AZD1222 COVID-19 vaccine (dated by TCRdb to the early 2020s). About the full investigation: Because spike-specific TCR depth and breadth did not differ between the two schedules, AZD1222 recipients who got a second dose at roughly 4 weeks were pooled with those who got a second dose at roughly 12 weeks. A total of over 230 trial participants underwent TCR sequencing, of whom roughly 210 had received two doses of AZD1222 and about 25 had received two doses of the MenACWY control vaccine. Enrollment into the trials was organized by age into subgroups of 18-55, 56-69 and 70-plus years, and those subgroups contained around 150, 28 and 57 TCR-sequenced participants, respectively.

The sample's time point label, in plain terms: baseline before first vaccination. Vaccinee samples were obtained from the UK trials COV001 and COV002, which included a single-blind randomized controlled phase 2/3 trial of AZD1222 (ChAdOx1 nCoV-19) in healthy adults. For TCRbeta chain sequencing, PBMC samples were collected from trial participants at day 0 and at day 28 after the second dose. The research as a whole found: Reportedly, close to half of the unique spike-specific TCRs recognized epitopes lying outside the regions that are mutated in the B.1.351 and B.1.1.7 variants. Vaccine-associated CD4 TCRs spanned the whole spike protein, with dominant responses in regions 160-218 and 743-854. The 56-69-year group was small, and its depth increase did not reach significance, likely because of low power. Because no day 14 peak-response samples were available, repertoires were characterized only after the peak T cell response. Most participants were white British and females outnumbered males, and the authors suggested that clonal diversity may have been underestimated. After two AZD1222 doses, both the breadth and the depth of spike-specific TCRs were significantly higher than at day 0 and than in MenACWY recipients. Conclusions about previously exposed vaccinees are limited, since just five or six AZD1222 recipients were seropositive for SARS-CoV-2 at baseline.

CDR1 and CDR2, per the germline V gene (reference sequence), are DFQATT and SNEGSKA. The germline ends are 11 bases apart after V is trimmed by 6 bases and J by 6 bases. Inclusive of the bounding cysteine and phenylalanine, the CDR3 is 11 residues long. CDR3 DNA is the only sequence kept; it has 33 bases, read in frame from the first base. The CDR3 regions of human TCRbeta chains were analyzed by immunosequencing. The original pipeline was this. Repertoire TCRs were matched against a reference library of SARS-CoV-2-specific TCRs generated with the MIRA antigen-specificity platform. Breadth was defined as the fraction of unique TCRs that were SARS-CoV-2-associated, and depth was defined as the fraction of total T cells that were SARS-CoV-2-associated. Using the MIRA data, each spike-specific TCR was mapped to the spike region that the TCR reacts to and placed in a CD4 or CD8 class. Log10-transformed breadth and depth values were compared by one-way ANOVA with Sidak's multiple comparisons tests. This is the immuneACCESS table as TCRdb keeps it, with only in-frame sequences that have V and J called. A part of the clones is gone; compared with another copy, unresolved V genes explain less than half, and the rest is unexplained. That table supplies the V and J calls and clone size; D and trimming were determined from the DNA. This sample lists 100,000 to 120,000 clones; around 90% were detected once. The ten biggest clones cover about 1.6% of the sample.

The sample was peripheral blood, taken on day 0 of AZD1222 vaccination. The TCR comes from an adult in good health. The V and J segments used are TRBV20-1 and TRBJ2-5; the D gene is unclear. The DNA sequence follows: TGCAGTGCCGCAGTCAGGCAGACCCAGTACTTC. Translated, it gives CSAAVRQTQYF.